These T cell receptor beta chains were read from a single sample in a study of blood T cell repertoires in COVID-19. Sequencing used immunoSEQ multiplex PCR; TCRdb keeps in-frame clones, though not all of them. The data hold roughly 99,000 clones, with roughly 88% observed a single time. The sample was peripheral blood. The receptors come from a man between 45 and 60 years old with COVID-19, enrolled during active disease. Each CDR3 is given with its conserved first and last residue. A D gene is named only where the DNA matches it firmly. Clone sizes are given selectively: once, few, many, or a class where the clone is expanded.

clone_size j_call v_call d_call cdr3_aa cdr3_nt
once TRBJ2-7 TRBV6-5 NA CASSYSGVPNEQYF TGTGCCAGCAGTTACTCCGGGGTCCCGAACGAGCAGTACTTC
NA TRBJ2-3 TRBV24-1 NA CATSEPPGGWSTDTQYF TGTGCCACCAGTGAACCCCCGGGCGGGTGGTCGACAGATACGCAGTATTTT
once TRBJ2-1 TRBV25-1 NA CASSEFYFRRGGEQFF TGTGCCAGCAGTGAATTTTATTTTCGGCGCGGTGGCGAGCAGTTCTTC
NA TRBJ1-1 TRBV5-1 TRBD1 CASSLAQGAKAFF TGCGCCAGCAGCTTGGCTCAGGGGGCGAAGGCTTTCTTT
many TRBJ2-7 TRBV28 TRBD1 CASSLYPGQRSYEQYF TGTGCCAGCAGTTTATACCCGGGACAGCGATCCTACGAGCAGTACTTC
NA TRBJ1-5 TRBV2 NA CASSLGVYRAGQPQHF TGTGCCAGCAGCCTTGGCGTCTACAGGGCGGGTCAGCCCCAGCATTTT
NA TRBJ1-1 TRBV7-8 TRBD1 CASSRGVQGGTEAFF TGTGCCAGCAGCCGAGGGGTACAGGGGGGCACTGAAGCTTTCTTT
NA TRBJ2-7 TRBV5-1 TRBD2 CASSLAGSGGLDEQYF TGCGCCAGCAGCTTGGCCGGGAGCGGGGGTTTGGACGAGCAGTACTTC
NA TRBJ1-1 TRBV4-2 NA CASSHPTRNTEAFF TGTGCCAGCAGCCATCCCACACGGAACACTGAAGCTTTCTTT
NA TRBJ1-2 TRBV4-1 NA CASSQGAGVGYTF TGCGCCAGCAGCCAAGGCGCAGGGGTTGGCTACACCTTC
NA TRBJ2-5 TRBV4-1 TRBD1 CASSQRQGPYQETQYF TGCGCCAGCAGCCAGAGACAGGGCCCTTACCAAGAGACCCAGTACTTC